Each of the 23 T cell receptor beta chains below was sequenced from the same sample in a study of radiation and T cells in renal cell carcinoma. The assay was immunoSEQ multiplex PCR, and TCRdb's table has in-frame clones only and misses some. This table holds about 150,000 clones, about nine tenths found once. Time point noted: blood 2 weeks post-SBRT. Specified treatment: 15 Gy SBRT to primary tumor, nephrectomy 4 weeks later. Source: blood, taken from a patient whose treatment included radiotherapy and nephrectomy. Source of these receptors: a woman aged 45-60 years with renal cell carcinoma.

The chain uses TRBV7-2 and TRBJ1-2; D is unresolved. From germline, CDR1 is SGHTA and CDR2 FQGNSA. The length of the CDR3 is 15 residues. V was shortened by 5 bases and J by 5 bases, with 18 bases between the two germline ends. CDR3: CASSLRTETGYGYTF. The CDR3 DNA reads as TGTGCCAGCAGCCTTAGGACCGAGACGGGATATGGCTACACCTTC.

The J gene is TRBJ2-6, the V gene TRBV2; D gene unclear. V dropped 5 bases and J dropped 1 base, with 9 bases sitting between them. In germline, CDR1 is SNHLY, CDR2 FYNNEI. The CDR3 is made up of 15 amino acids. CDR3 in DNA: TGTGCCAGCAGTAGAGGATCTTCTGGGGCCAACGTCCTGACTTTC. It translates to CASSRGSSGANVLTF.

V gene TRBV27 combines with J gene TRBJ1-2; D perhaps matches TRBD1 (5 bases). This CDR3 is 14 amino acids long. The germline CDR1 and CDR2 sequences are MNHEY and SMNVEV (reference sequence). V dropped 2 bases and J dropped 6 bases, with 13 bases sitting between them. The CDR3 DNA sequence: TGTGCCAGCAGTTTAGGGGGTCCTAGCCATGGCTACACCTTC. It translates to CASSLGGPSHGYTF.

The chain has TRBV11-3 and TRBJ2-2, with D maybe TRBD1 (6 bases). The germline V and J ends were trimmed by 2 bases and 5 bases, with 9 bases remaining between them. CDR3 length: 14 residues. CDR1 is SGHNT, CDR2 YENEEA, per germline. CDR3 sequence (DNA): TGTGCCAGCAGCTTATCTAGGGGGACCGGGGAGCTGTTTTTT. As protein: CASSLSRGTGELFF.

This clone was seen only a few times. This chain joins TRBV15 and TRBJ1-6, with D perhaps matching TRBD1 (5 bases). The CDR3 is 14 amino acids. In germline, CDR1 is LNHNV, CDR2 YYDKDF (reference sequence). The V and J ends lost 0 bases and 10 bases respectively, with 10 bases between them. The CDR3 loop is CATSRDRGSSPLHF. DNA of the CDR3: TGTGCCACCAGCAGAGATAGGGGCAGCTCACCCCTCCACTTT.

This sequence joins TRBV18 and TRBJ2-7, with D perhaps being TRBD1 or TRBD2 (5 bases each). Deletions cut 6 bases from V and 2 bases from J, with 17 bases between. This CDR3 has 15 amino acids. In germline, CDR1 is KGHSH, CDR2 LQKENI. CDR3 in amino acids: CASSKGREITYEQYF. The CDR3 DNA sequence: TGTGCCAGCTCGAAAGGCAGGGAGATTACCTACGAGCAGTACTTC.

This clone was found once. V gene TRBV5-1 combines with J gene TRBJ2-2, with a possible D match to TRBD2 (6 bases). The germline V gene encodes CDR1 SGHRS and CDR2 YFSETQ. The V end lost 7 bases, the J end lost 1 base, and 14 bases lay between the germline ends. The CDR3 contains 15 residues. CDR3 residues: CASQQGGKNTGELFF. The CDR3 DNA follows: TGCGCCAGCCAGCAGGGAGGAAAGAACACCGGGGAGCTGTTTTTT.

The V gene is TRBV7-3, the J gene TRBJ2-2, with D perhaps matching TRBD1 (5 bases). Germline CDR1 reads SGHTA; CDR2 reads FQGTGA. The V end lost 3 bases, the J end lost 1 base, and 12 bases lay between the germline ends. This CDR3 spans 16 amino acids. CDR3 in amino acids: CASSLRTGQNTGELFF. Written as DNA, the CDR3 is TGTGCCAGCAGCTTGAGAACAGGCCAGAACACCGGGGAGCTGTTTTTT.

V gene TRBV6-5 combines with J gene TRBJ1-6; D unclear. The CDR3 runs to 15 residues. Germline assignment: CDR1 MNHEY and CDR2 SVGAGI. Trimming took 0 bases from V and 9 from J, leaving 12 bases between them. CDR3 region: CASSYSRAGGSPLHF. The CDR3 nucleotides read TGTGCCAGCAGTTACTCGAGGGCCGGCGGTTCACCCCTCCACTTT.

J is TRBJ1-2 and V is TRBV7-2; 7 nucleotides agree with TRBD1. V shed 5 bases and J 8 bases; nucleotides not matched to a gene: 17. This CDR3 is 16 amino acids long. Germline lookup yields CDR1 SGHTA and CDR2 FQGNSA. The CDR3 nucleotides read TGTGCCAGCAGCAAATTATTGGAGGGGGCAATAGGAGGCTACACCTTC. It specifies CASSKLLEGAIGGYTF.

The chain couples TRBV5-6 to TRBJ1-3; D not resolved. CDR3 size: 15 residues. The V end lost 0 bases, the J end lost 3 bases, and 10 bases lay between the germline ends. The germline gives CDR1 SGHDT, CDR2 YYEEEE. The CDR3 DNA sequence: TGTGCCAGCAGCTTGGAATGGGGATTTGGAAACACCATATATTTT. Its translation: CASSLEWGFGNTIYF.

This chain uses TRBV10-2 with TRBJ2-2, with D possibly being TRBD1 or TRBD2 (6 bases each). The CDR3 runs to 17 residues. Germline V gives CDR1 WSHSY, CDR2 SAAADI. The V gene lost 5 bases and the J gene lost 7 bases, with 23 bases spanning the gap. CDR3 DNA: TGCGCCAGCAGTCAGGCTGGGGGGCCGAGGGTGTTCGGGGAGCTGTTTTTT. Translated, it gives CASSQAGGPRVFGELFF.

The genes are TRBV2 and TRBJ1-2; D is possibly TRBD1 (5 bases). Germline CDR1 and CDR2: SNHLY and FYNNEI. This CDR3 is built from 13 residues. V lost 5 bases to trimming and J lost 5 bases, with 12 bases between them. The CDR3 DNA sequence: TGTGCCAGCAGTATCCAGGGAGAATATGGCTACACCTTC. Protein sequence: CASSIQGEYGYTF. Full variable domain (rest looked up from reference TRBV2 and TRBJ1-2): EPEVTQTPSHQVTQMGQEVILRCVPISNHLYFYWYRQILGQKVEFLVSFYNNEISEKSEIFDDQFSVERPDGSNFTLKIRSTKLEDSAMYFCASSIQGEYGYTFGSGTRLTVV.

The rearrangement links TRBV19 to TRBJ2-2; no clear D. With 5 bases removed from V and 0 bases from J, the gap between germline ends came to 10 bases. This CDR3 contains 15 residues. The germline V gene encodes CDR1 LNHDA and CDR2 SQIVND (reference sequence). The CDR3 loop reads CASSFGPSNTGELFF. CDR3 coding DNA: TGTGCCAGTAGTTTCGGGCCATCGAACACCGGGGAGCTGTTTTTT. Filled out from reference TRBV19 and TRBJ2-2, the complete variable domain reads DGGITQSPKYLFRKEGQNVTLSCEQNLNHDAMYWYRQDPGQGLRLIYYSQIVNDFQKGDIAEGYSVSREKKESFPLTVTSAQKNPTAFYLCASSFGPSNTGELFFGEGSRLTVL.

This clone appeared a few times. The CDR3 DNA reads TGTGCCACCTTTAGGGGGGGAGATCCTCCTGTTGGCTACACCTTC. Amino acids: CATFRGGDPPVGYTF. The chain joins TRBV7-9 to TRBJ1-2, with a tentative D call TRBD1 (6 bases). The CDR3 totals 15 residues. With 10 bases removed from V and 7 bases from J, the gap between germline ends came to 25 bases. CDR1 is SEHNR and CDR2 is FQNEAQ in the germline V gene (reference sequence).

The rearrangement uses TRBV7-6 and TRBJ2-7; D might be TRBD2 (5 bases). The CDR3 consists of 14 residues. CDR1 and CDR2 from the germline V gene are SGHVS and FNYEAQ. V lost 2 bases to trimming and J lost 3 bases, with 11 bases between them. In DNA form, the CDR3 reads TGTGCCAGCAGCTTATTCGCGGGCGACTACGAGCAGTACTTC. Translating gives CASSLFAGDYEQYF.

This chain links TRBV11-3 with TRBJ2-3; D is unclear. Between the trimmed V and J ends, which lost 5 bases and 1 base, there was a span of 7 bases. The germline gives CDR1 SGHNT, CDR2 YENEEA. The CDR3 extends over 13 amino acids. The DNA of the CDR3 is TGTGCCAGCAGCCACCTAGGCACAGATACGCAGTATTTT. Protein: CASSHLGTDTQYF.

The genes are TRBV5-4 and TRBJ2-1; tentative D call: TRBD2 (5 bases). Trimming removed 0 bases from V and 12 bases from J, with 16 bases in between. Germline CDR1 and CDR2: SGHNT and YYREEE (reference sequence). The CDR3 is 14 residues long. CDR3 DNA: TGTGCCAGCAGCTTGGTTGGGGAGAAATCAGGGCAGTTCTTC. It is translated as CASSLVGEKSGQFF.

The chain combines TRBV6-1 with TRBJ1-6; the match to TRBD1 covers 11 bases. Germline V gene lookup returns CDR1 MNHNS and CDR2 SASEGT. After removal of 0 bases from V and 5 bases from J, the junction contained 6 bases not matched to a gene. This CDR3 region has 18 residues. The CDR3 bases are TGTGCCAGCAGTGAAGCTGGGACAGGGGGGCCAAATAATTCACCCCTCCACTTT. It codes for CASSEAGTGGPNNSPLHF.

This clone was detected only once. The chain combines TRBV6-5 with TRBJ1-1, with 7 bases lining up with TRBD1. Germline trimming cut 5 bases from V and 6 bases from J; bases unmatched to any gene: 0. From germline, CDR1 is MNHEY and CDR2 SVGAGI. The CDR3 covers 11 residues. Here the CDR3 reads CASSQGAEAFF. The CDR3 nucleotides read TGTGCCAGCAGTCAGGGGGCTGAAGCTTTCTTT.

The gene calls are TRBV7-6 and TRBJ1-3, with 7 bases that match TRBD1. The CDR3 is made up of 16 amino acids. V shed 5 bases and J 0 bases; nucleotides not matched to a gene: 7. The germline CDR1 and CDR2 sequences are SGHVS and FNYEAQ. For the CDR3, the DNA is TGTGCCAGCAGCCAGGGGGAGGGCAGCTCTGGAAACACCATATATTTT. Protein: CASSQGEGSSGNTIYF.

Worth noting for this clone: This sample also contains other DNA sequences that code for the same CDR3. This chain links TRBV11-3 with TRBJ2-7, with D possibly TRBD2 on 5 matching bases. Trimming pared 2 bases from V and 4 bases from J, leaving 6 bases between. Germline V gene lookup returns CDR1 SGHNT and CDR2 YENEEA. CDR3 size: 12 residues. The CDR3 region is CASSLSGYEQYF. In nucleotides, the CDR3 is TGTGCCAGCAGCTTATCGGGGTACGAGCAGTACTTC.

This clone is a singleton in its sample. CDR3 protein: CASGPPGDEQYF. DNA of the CDR3: TGTGCTAGTGGTCCGCCGGGGGACGAGCAGTACTTC. The gene calls are TRBV12-5 and TRBJ2-7, with a weak D call TRBD2 (6 bases). V shed 5 bases and J shed 5 bases, with 10 bases lying between them. Germline CDR1 LGHNT, CDR2 FRNRAP. CDR3 length: 12 residues.